This is a list of T cell receptor beta chains from one sample in a study of blood T cells in healthy people across ages. TCRdb reanalysed the 5' RACE reads using MiXCR and keeps one entry per CDR3 protein. There are over 1,300,000 distinct CDR3 sequences in the sample; approximately 59% occur only once, and 6.5% to 8.5% lies in the top ten. Sequencing was performed on blood. Receptor source: a man in his late teens or twenties in good health. The CDR3 runs from the conserved cysteine through the conserved F or W. Fields, in order: D gene, clone size, J gene, V gene, CDR3 DNA, CDR3 protein. A D gene is named only where the DNA matches it firmly. Size is omitted from some rows. Given values are once, few, many or a class for expanded clones.

>TRBD2|.|TRBJ2-1|TRBV29-1
TGCAGCGTCGTACCGGGACTAGCGAGTTTTGATTCGCAGTTCTTC
CSVVPGLASFDSQFF
>.|.|TRBJ2-7|TRBV7-7
TGTGCCCCAACGGAGGCGTCCTACGAGCAGTACTTC
CAPTEASYEQYF
>TRBD1|.|TRBJ2-7|TRBV27
TGTGCCAGCAGTCCCCGCGGACAGGGCAACTACGAGCAGTACTTC
CASSPRGQGNYEQYF
>TRBD1|once|TRBJ2-7|TRBV5-4
TGTGCCAGCAGCCGGGGACAGCCAACCTACGAGCAGTACTTC
CASSRGQPTYEQYF
>.|few|TRBJ1-5|TRBV27
TGTGCCAGCAGTGTTAACAGCCACAATCAGCCCCAGCATTTT
CASSVNSHNQPQHF
>.|.|TRBJ1-2|TRBV7-9
TGTGCCAGCAGCTTAGCAATAATATCTGACAGTAGGTCCACACGCTACACCTTC
CASSLAIISDSRSTRYTF
>.|.|TRBJ2-5|TRBV4-3
TGCGCCAGCAGCCAATTGGAGGGACAAAACTCAATGAAGCAGTACTTC
CASSQLEGQNSMKQYF
>TRBD1|few|TRBJ1-6|TRBV20-1
TGCAGTGCTAGGGGACAGGGAATGGGTTCCTATAATTCACCCCTCCACTTT
CSARGQGMGSYNSPLHF
>.|.|TRBJ1-2|TRBV29-1
TGCAGCGTTGGGGGAGTGTATGGCTACACCTTC
CSVGGVYGYTF
>.|few|TRBJ1-2|TRBV10-3
TGTGCCATCAGAGACACAAACTGGGGTGGCTACACCTTC
CAIRDTNWGGYTF
>.|.|TRBJ1-1|TRBV7-2
TGTGCCAGCAGCGAGGGGGGTACAGCTTTCTTT
CASSEGGTAFF
>.|.|TRBJ1-2|TRBV20-1
TGCAGTGCCCCGACAGTTCAAAACTATGGCTACACCTTC
CSAPTVQNYGYTF
>.|few|TRBJ1-1|TRBV27
TGTGCTTCAGCCATTGGGTCGTGGACTGAAGCTTTCTTT
CASAIGSWTEAFF
>.|.|TRBJ2-1|TRBV20-1
TGCAGTGCTAGCCAGGACCATGAGCAGTTCTTC
CSASQDHEQFF
>.|few|TRBJ1-1|TRBV21-1
TGTGCCAGCAGCAAACAGCCCCTCGGTCGGGACAGGTACACGAACACTGAAGCTTTCTTT
CASSKQPLGRDRYTNTEAFF
>TRBD1|.|TRBJ1-2|TRBV13
TGTGCCAGCAGCCACGAAGGGACAGCTGGCTACACCTTC
CASSHEGTAGYTF
>.|once|TRBJ1-2|TRBV6-1
TGCGCCAGCAGTACCGCGGGGCGTCATGGCTACACCTTC
CASSTAGRHGYTF
>.|.|TRBJ2-7|TRBV5-1
TGCGCCAGCAGACCGGGATCCAGGCCCTACGAGCAGTACTTC
CASRPGSRPYEQYF
>TRBD1|.|TRBJ2-1|TRBV29-1
TGCAGCGTCGAGGACAGGGCCTCCTACAATGAGCAGTTCTTC
CSVEDRASYNEQFF
>TRBD2|few|TRBJ2-7|TRBV9
TGTGCCAGCAGCCCCTTCCTGACTAGCGGGAGCAGCGAGCAGTACTTC
CASSPFLTSGSSEQYF
>.|.|TRBJ1-2|TRBV3-1
TGTGCCAGCAAGGGGGAAGGCTATGGCTACACCTTC
CASKGEGYGYTF
>TRBD2|few|TRBJ2-3|TRBV12-3/TRBV12-4
TGTGCCAGCACGACTAGCGGGGGGGCAGATACGCAGTATTTT
CASTTSGGADTQYF
>.|.|TRBJ1-2|TRBV9
TGTGCCAGCAAGGCGGGACTCCCCACCCTTAACTATGGCTACACCTTC
CASKAGLPTLNYGYTF
>TRBD2|.|TRBJ2-7|TRBV20-1
TGCAGTGCTTCAACTAGCGGGGGATCCTACGAGCAGTACTTC
CSASTSGGSYEQYF
>.|few|TRBJ2-1|TRBV7-2
TGTGCCAGCAGCTTAGGCAGGAACCCTTACAATGAGCAGTTCTTC
CASSLGRNPYNEQFF
>.|.|TRBJ1-2|TRBV12-3/TRBV12-4
TGTGCCAGCAGCCACTCCCCGGACAGTACATGGGGCTACACCTTC
CASSHSPDSTWGYTF
>.|.|TRBJ2-5|TRBV19
TGTGCCAGTAGTTCTGGAGGGACTCGGAAAGAGACCCAGTACTTC
CASSSGGTRKETQYF
>.|.|TRBJ2-4|TRBV5-1
TGCGCCAGCAGCAATTTCCAGGGAGTCAAAAACATTCAGTACTTC
CASSNFQGVKNIQYF
>.|.|TRBJ2-7|TRBV9
TGTGCCAGCAGCGTAGATCTGGGCGCATCCTACGAGCAGTACTTC
CASSVDLGASYEQYF
>.|.|TRBJ1-5|TRBV20-1
TGCAGTGCTAATGGAGGGTTAGGAAGCAATCAGCCCCAGCATTTT
CSANGGLGSNQPQHF
>.|.|TRBJ2-5|TRBV11-2
TGTGCCAGCAGCTATGGGGGCGGTAACCAAGAGACCCAGTACTTC
CASSYGGGNQETQYF
>.|.|TRBJ2-7|TRBV28
TGTGTCAGCAGTCTCGGACTACTCTACGAGCAGTACTTC
CVSSLGLLYEQYF
>.|few|TRBJ1-2|TRBV7-9
TGTGCCAGCAGCCCCCTGACCGGGGATAACTATGGCTACACCTTC
CASSPLTGDNYGYTF
>TRBD1|.|TRBJ1-2|TRBV5-1
TGCGCCAGCAGCTTGTTGGACAGGGGGCGAGGCTACACCTTC
CASSLLDRGRGYTF
>.|.|TRBJ1-1|TRBV30
TGTGCCTGGAGTTCGCAACCCATCGTCGGTAGAGACACTGAAGCTTTCTTT
CAWSSQPIVGRDTEAFF
>.|.|TRBJ2-3|TRBV20-1
TGCAGTGCTATTCGGTCAAGAGATACGCAGTATTTT
CSAIRSRDTQYF
>.|.|TRBJ2-1|TRBV27
TGTGCCAGCAGTTGGTCAGGGAGTGTATCCAATGAGCAGTTCTTC
CASSWSGSVSNEQFF
>.|.|TRBJ2-2|TRBV6-5
TGTGCCAGCAGTTACTCCCTTACCGGGGAGCTGTTTTTT
CASSYSLTGELFF